The text below deals with one T cell receptor beta chain. What it binds is not known. This CDR3 is 13 amino acids long. V was trimmed by 5 bases and J by 10 bases, leaving 18 bases between them. CDR1 is SGHTA, CDR2 FQGNSA, per germline. A second PCR, run for about 7 to 11 cycles, used a sample-barcoded 5' primer plus a J-beta primer mix. TCRdb reanalysed the 5' RACE reads using MiXCR and keeps one entry per CDR3 protein. The table records over a million distinct CDR3 sequences, approximately 59% of them present only once. This sample stems from a study of blood T cells in healthy people across ages. Study results and caveats: The study found more naive CD4+ cells and higher diversity in long-lived than aged donors.

The TCR was taken from a man younger than 30 in good health. Sequenced material: blood. The chain is built from TRBV7-2 and TRBJ2-7; D could derive from TRBD1 or TRBD2 (5 bases each). CDR3 DNA: TGTGCCAGCAGCCGGGACCCGGACTCAAGTCAGTACTTC. This codes for CASSRDPDSSQYF.